The rows below give T cell receptor beta chains drawn from one sample of a study of blood T cell repertoires in COVID-19. The method was immunoSEQ multiplex PCR; TCRdb's version includes in-frame clones alone and lacks a portion of them. This sample has 200,000 to 300,000 clones, with nearly 85% found just once. The sample consisted of peripheral blood. The source of these receptors is a human donor in a cohort sampled during active COVID-19. The CDR3 runs from the conserved cysteine through the conserved F or W. Fields, in order: J gene, V gene, D gene, clone size, CDR3 protein, CDR3 DNA. A D gene is named only where the DNA matches it firmly. Size values are once, few and many counts, or a class for expanded clones, and some rows have none.

TRBJ1-4 TRBV29-1 TRBD1 NA CSVSQTGYEKLFF TGCAGCGTTTCCCAGACAGGGTACGAAAAACTGTTTTTT
TRBJ2-7 TRBV7-9 TRBD1 NA CASSLYEGQLTYEQYF TGTGCCAGCAGCCTATACGAGGGACAGCTTACTTACGAGCAGTACTTC
TRBJ1-5 TRBV5-1 NA NA CASSLAGGSNQPQHF TGCGCCAGCAGCTTGGCGGGGGGTTCCAATCAGCCCCAGCATTTT
TRBJ2-7 TRBV5-5 NA NA CASSLTNRVYEQYF TGTGCCAGCAGCTTGACGAACAGAGTATACGAGCAGTACTTC
TRBJ1-4 TRBV27 TRBD1 few CASSSYRGGNEKLFF TGTGCCAGCAGTTCCTACAGGGGAGGTAATGAAAAACTGTTTTTT
TRBJ2-4 TRBV6-1 NA NA CASSETSSTKNIQYF TGTGCCAGCAGTGAAACTAGCAGTACCAAAAACATTCAGTACTTC
TRBJ2-2 TRBV11-2 NA few CASSPLAPSANTGELFF TGTGCCAGCAGCCCCCTTGCTCCTAGCGCGAACACCGGGGAGCTGTTTTTT
TRBJ2-4 TRBV2 NA few CASSGWGKNIQYF TGTGCCAGCTCGGGGTGGGGCAAAAACATTCAGTACTTC
TRBJ1-3 TRBV3-1/TRBV3-2 NA NA CASSQGLPSGNTIYF TGTGCCAGCAGCCAGGGACTCCCCTCTGGAAACACCATATATTTT
TRBJ2-5 TRBV9 NA NA CASSVGAGLQETQYF TGTGCCAGCAGCGTTGGAGCGGGTCTGCAAGAGACCCAGTACTTC
TRBJ2-2 TRBV6-4 TRBD2 NA CASSPGLADTGELFF TGTGCCAGCAGCCCGGGACTAGCAGACACCGGGGAGCTGTTTTTT
TRBJ2-2 TRBV4-2 NA NA CASTTVGLAGELFF TGTGCCAGCACCACAGTGGGTTTGGCCGGGGAGCTGTTTTTT
TRBJ2-3 TRBV5-4 TRBD1 NA CASSYRDRGSRAQYF TGTGCCAGCAGCTACCGGGACAGGGGCTCCCGGGCGCAGTATTTT
TRBJ2-7 TRBV28 TRBD1 NA CASSTRLGGRAYEQYF TGTGCCAGCAGTACCCGCCTAGGGGGCCGTGCCTACGAGCAGTACTTC
TRBJ1-6 TRBV20-1 NA NA CSASAGSSYNSPLHF TGCAGTGCTAGTGCGGGGAGCTCCTATAATTCACCCCTCCACTTT
TRBJ2-5 TRBV19 NA NA CASSIVGEGPQYF TGTGCCAGTAGTATAGTTGGTGAGGGTCCCCAGTACTTC
TRBJ2-7 TRBV5-1 NA NA CASSVRSGSYEQYF TGCGCCAGCAGCGTCCGTTCGGGCTCCTACGAGCAGTACTTC
TRBJ1-6 TRBV2 NA NA CASNSVGDSPLHF TGTGCCAGCAATTCCGTGGGAGATTCACCCCTCCACTTT
TRBJ2-5 TRBV2 NA NA CASSPLQETQYF TGTGCCAGCAGTCCCCTCCAAGAGACCCAGTACTTC
TRBJ1-2 TRBV5-1 NA NA CASRETLDYGYTF TGCGCCAGCAGAGAGACCCTAGACTATGGCTACACCTTC
TRBJ2-1 TRBV7-9 NA once CASRGPLRMGLDNEQFF TGTGCCAGCAGAGGACCACTTAGAATGGGGCTCGACAATGAGCAGTTCTTC
TRBJ2-7 TRBV19 NA NA CASSPIGRAYEQYF TGTGCCAGTAGCCCCATCGGGCGGGCATACGAGCAGTACTTC